The 3 T cell receptor beta chains presented below share a single source sample, sequenced in a study of cytomegalovirus exposure and HLA in healthy donors. Primers for the PCR totalled 60 Vbeta and 13 Jbeta. The assay was immunoSEQ multiplex PCR, and TCRdb's table has in-frame clones only and misses some. This sample has over 100,000 clones, with around 80% found just once. The sequencing sample was made of PBMCs. These receptors all come from a man younger than 40 in good health and CMV-seropositive.

The genes are TRBV7-8 and TRBJ1-1, with 11 bases fitting TRBD1. This CDR3 spans 17 amino acids. The ends lost 1 base at V and 4 bases at J; junction bases unmatched: 8. CDR1 SGHVS and CDR2 FQNEAQ come from the germline V gene. CDR3 in DNA: TGTGCCAGCAGCTTAGGAGGACAGGGGGCATATCTCACTGAAGCTTTCTTT. It encodes CASSLGGQGAYLTEAFF.

This chain uses TRBV11-1 with TRBJ2-2; possibly TRBD1 for D (6 bases). Germline V lookup: CDR1 SGHAT, CDR2 FQDESV (reference sequence). CDR3 length equals 19 residues. With 3 bases removed from V and 2 bases from J, the gap between germline ends came to 22 bases. The CDR3, as DNA: TGTGCCAGCAGCTTCGCCCGATCTAAACAGGGTAGAAACACCGGGGAGCTGTTTTTT. Its protein product is CASSFARSKQGRNTGELFF.

J is TRBJ2-1 and V is TRBV7-9; TRBD2 matches 7 bases. The CDR3 extends over 17 amino acids. J gave up 0 bases and V 3 bases, and 8 bases lay outside the gene matches. The V gene's germline CDR1 is SEHNR and CDR2 FQNEAQ (reference sequence). In DNA, the CDR3 is TGTGCCAGCAGCTTCCGATGGGGGGGAGGCTCCTACAATGAGCAGTTCTTC. Its translation: CASSFRWGGGSYNEQFF.